This TCR beta chain was sequenced during a study of regulatory T cells in long-lasting Graves disease. Study-level points and caveats: Persistent disease showed a preference for TRBV28, TRBJ1-2 and TRBJ2-5. TCR diversity was lower in persistent Graves' patients than in newly diagnosed ones. A greater number of public clonotypes (2,741) was shared by persistent patients than by new patients (roughly 880).

V gave up 0 bases and J gave up 6 bases, with 9 bases separating them. This CDR3 has 13 residues. From germline, CDR1 is SGHNT and CDR2 YYREEE (reference sequence). This clonotype has just one count. Its specificity is unknown. Sequencing libraries for TCR beta were prepared with iRepertoire HTBI primers and Arm-PCR of CDR3 regions. TCRdb ran MiXCR on the multiplex PCR reads and lists one entry per CDR3 protein. The sample holds about 540,000 distinct CDR3 sequences, roughly 14% seen once. As for time point: newly diagnosed GD, antithyroid drugs for less than 3 months. PBMC-derived RNA was used for the TCR library. The same sample was also used in a study of T cells in Graves' hyperthyroidism and ophthalmopathy.

This chain joins TRBV5-4 and TRBJ1-1, with D maybe TRBD1 (5 bases). This receptor was obtained from a man aged 25 to 40 with Graves disease. This specimen consisted of peripheral blood mononuclear cells (PBMCs), obtained at new diagnosis, from a patient treated with antithyroid drugs. The CDR3 loop reads CASSLAREAEAFF. CDR3 nucleotides: TGTGCCAGCAGCTTGGCCAGGGAAGCTGAAGCTTTCTTT. The complete variable domain, with remaining parts taken from reference TRBV5-4 and TRBJ1-1, reads ETGVTQSPTHLIKTRGQQVTLRCSSQSGHNTVSWYQQALGQGPQFIFQYYREEENGRGNFPPRFSGLQFPNYSSELNVNALELDDSALYLCASSLAREAEAFFGQGTRLTVV.